This paragraph covers one T cell receptor beta chain sequence. Data came from immunoSEQ multiplex PCR; TCRdb stores just in-frame clones and leaves some out. Among about 100,000 clones listed, approximately 84% were seen once. The sample belongs to a study of glioma-infiltrating T cells after dendritic cell vaccination. Overall study context: Glioblastoma patients came from Phase I and II dendritic cell vaccination trials.

Germline V gives CDR1 MNHEY, CDR2 SVGAGI. The CDR3 has 15 amino acids. Trimming cost V 6 bases and J 5 bases; bases outside gene matches: 11. Sample time point: after dendritic cell vaccination, including at tumor progression/relapse. The clonotype was recovered from a human donor with glioblastoma. The chain links TRBV6-5 to TRBJ1-1; 8 nucleotides align to TRBD1. Material: blood, obtained after dendritic cell vaccination. CDR3 region: CASSKTTGVVTEAFF. CDR3 sequence (DNA): TGTGCCAGCAGCAAAACGACAGGGGTCGTTACTGAAGCTTTCTTT.